This T cell receptor beta chain is from a study of naive and memory T cell subsets. CDR1 is SQVTM and CDR2 is ANQGSEA in the germline V gene. The CDR3 is 12 amino acids. Trimming left V 4 bases short and J 5 bases short, with 11 bases between. Reverse transcription of blood and skin TCR RNA was primed at alpha and beta constant regions. Four PCR rounds used nested alpha and beta constant region primers plus the SP2 primer. MiXCR was run by TCRdb on the 5' RACE reads, yielding one entry per CDR3 protein. The sample has more than 20,000 distinct CDR3 sequences; under 25% are singletons. Whole-blood samples were more than 2 ml of peripheral blood from healthy adult volunteers. TCR cDNA received a 3' ligated oligonucleotide that carried a UMI. Reverse transcription used DNase-treated unsorted total RNA, aiming for roughly 1 to 1,100 ng. With respect to this clonotype: Possible read error: a much larger clone is one base away.

This receptor was identified in a female donor in good health. V usage is TRBV29-1 and J usage is TRBJ2-5, with D perhaps assigned TRBD1 or TRBD2 (6 bases each). CDR3 nucleotides: TGCAGCGTTGTTTTAGGGGGGGAGACCCAGTACTTC. Protein sequence: CSVVLGGETQYF.